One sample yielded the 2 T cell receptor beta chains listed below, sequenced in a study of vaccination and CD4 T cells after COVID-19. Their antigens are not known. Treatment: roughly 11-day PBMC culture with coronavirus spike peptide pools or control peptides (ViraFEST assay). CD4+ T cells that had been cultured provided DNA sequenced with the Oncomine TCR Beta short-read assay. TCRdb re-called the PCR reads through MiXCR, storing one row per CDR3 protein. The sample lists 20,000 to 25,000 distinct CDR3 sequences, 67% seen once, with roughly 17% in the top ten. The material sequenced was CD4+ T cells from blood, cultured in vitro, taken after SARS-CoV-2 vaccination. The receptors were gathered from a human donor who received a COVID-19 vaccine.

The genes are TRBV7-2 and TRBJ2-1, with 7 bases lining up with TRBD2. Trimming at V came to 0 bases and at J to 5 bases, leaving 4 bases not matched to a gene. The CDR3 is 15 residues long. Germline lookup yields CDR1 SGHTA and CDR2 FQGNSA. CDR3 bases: TGTGCCAGCAGCTTAGCTGCGGGGGATCACAATGAGCAGTTCTTC. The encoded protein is CASSLAAGDHNEQFF.

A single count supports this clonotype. CDR3 residues: CSALAQGGGGYGYTF. CDR3 sequence (DNA): TGCAGTGCTCTTGCCCAGGGGGGCGGAGGCTATGGCTACACCTTC. The rearrangement links TRBV20-1 to TRBJ1-2; 7 nucleotides match TRBD1. Germline lookup yields CDR1 DFQATT and CDR2 SNEGSKA (reference sequence). With V trimmed by 5 bases and J by 4 bases, 13 bases remained unmatched. The CDR3 is made up of 15 amino acids.